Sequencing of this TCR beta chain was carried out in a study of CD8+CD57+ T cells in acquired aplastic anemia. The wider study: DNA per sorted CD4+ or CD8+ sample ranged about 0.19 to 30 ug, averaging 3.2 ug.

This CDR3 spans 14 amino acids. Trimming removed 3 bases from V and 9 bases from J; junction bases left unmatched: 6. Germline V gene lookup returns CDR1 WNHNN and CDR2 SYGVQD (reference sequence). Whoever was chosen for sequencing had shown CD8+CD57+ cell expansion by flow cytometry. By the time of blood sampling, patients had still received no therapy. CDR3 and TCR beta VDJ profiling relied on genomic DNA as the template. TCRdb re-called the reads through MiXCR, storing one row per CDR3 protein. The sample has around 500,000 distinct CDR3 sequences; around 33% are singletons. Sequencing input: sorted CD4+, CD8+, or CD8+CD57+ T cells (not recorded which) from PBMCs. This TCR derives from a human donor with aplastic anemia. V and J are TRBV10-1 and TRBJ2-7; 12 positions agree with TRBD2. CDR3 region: CASSDQLAGGTQYF. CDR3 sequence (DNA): TGCGCCAGCAGTGACCAACTAGCGGGAGGAACGCAGTACTTC.